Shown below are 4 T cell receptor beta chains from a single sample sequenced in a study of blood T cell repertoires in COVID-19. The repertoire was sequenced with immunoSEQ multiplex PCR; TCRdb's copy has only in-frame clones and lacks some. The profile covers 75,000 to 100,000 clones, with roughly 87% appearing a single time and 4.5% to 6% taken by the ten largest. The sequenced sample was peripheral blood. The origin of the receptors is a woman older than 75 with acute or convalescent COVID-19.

CDR3 protein: CASSAGRNSPLHF. The CDR3 nucleotides are TGTGCCAGTAGTGCAGGGAGGAATTCACCCCTCCACTTT. J is TRBJ1-6 and V is TRBV19; D may be TRBD1 (5 bases). V was trimmed by 5 bases and J by 7 bases, leaving 9 bases between them. Per germline, CDR1 LNHDA and CDR2 SQIVND (reference sequence). The CDR3 has 13 amino acids.

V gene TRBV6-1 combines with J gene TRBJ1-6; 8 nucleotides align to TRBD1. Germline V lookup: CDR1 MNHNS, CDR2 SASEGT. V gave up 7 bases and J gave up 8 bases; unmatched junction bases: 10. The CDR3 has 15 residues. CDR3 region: CASTRELQGDSPLHF. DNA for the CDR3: TGTGCCAGCACCAGAGAATTACAGGGGGATTCACCCCTCCACTTT.

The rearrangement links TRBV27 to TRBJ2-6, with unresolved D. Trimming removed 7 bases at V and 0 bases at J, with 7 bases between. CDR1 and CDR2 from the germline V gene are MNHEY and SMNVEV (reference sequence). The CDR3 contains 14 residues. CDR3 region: CASTPGSGANVLTF. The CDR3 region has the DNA TGTGCCAGCACTCCCGGCTCTGGGGCCAACGTCCTGACTTTC.

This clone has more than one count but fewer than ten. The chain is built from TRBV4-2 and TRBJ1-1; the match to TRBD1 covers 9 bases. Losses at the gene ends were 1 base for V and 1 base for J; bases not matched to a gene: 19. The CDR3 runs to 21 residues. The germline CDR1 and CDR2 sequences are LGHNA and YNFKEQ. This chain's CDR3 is CASSQASDRGEARIRNTEAFF. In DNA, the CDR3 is TGTGCCAGCAGCCAAGCATCGGACAGGGGAGAAGCAAGAATTCGGAACACTGAAGCTTTCTTT.